This is a list of T cell receptor beta chains from one sample in a study of blood T cell repertoires in COVID-19. TCRdb keeps only in-frame clones here, not all; method: immunoSEQ multiplex PCR. The sample has tens of thousands of clones, about four fifths seen once. Material: peripheral blood. Source of these receptors: a woman older than 75 with active or convalescent COVID-19. Both conserved end residues are part of each CDR3. The order of the fields is D gene, clone size, J gene, V gene, CDR3 DNA, CDR3 protein. A D gene is named only where the DNA matches it firmly. Not all rows give a size; the values are once, few, many and, for expanded clones, a class.

>.|.|TRBJ2-3|TRBV6-2/TRBV6-3
TGTGCCAGCAGTTACGGGACAACAGATACGCAGTATTTT
CASSYGTTDTQYF
>.|.|TRBJ1-1|TRBV15
TGTGCCACCAGCATCGGGGGAGTAGAAAGGGAAGCTTTCTTT
CATSIGGVEREAFF
>.|.|TRBJ2-1|TRBV11-2
TGTGCCAGCAGCTTAGATTGGCCAGCGGGCTCCTACAATGAGCAGTTCTTC
CASSLDWPAGSYNEQFF
>.|.|TRBJ2-5|TRBV11-1
TGTGCCAGCAGCTTACAGTCCCAAGAGACCCAGTACTTC
CASSLQSQETQYF
>.|.|TRBJ2-7|TRBV29-1
TGCAGCGCTGCGGGCTTTACCTACGAGCAGTACTTC
CSAAGFTYEQYF
>TRBD1|once|TRBJ2-1|TRBV11-3
TGTGCCAGCAGCCCAGGGACAGGGATGAACAATGAGCAGTTCTTC
CASSPGTGMNNEQFF
>.|.|TRBJ2-3|TRBV5-1
TGCGCCAGCAGCTTGGGAGGGGGGGCCGTGGATACGCAGTATTTT
CASSLGGGAVDTQYF
>TRBD1|.|TRBJ2-1|TRBV27
TGTGCCAGCAGTTTAGTGGGCAGGGGGCCGCGGTTTGAGCAGTTCTTC
CASSLVGRGPRFEQFF
>.|.|TRBJ2-1|TRBV7-9
TGTGCCAGCAGCGCCGATCCCATACAGGGCAATGAGCAGTTCTTC
CASSADPIQGNEQFF
>.|.|TRBJ2-2|TRBV19
TGTGCCAGTAGTACGAACAGGGCGAACACCGGGGAGCTGTTTTTT
CASSTNRANTGELFF
>TRBD1|.|TRBJ1-2|TRBV3-1/TRBV3-2
TGTGCCAGCAGCCAGCTCCAGGGGGTAACTAACTATGGCTACACCTTC
CASSQLQGVTNYGYTF
>TRBD1|.|TRBJ2-5|TRBV5-6
TGTGCCAGCAGCGGGCGGACAGGGGCCTATCTGGCCCAGTACTTC
CASSGRTGAYLAQYF
>.|.|TRBJ1-2|TRBV7-9
TGTGCCAGCAGCTTAGGACAAGCTAACTATGGCTACACCTTC
CASSLGQANYGYTF
>TRBD1|.|TRBJ1-5|TRBV10-3
TGTGCCATCAGTGATTCTTCGGACAGGGAGGGTCAGCCCCAGCATTTT
CAISDSSDREGQPQHF
>.|.|TRBJ1-5|TRBV5-3
TGTGCCTGCAGAAGCTGGAACCGGGACATTAGCAATCAGCCCCAGCATTTT
CACRSWNRDISNQPQHF
>.|.|TRBJ2-2|TRBV12-2
TGTGCAAGTCGCTTAAACCTCAAGCGGGAGGGCCGGAACACCGGGGAGCTGTTTTTT
CASRLNLKREGRNTGELFF
>.|.|TRBJ1-2|TRBV6-5
TGTGCCAGCAGCGGTACTAACTATGGCTACACCTTC
CASSGTNYGYTF
>.|.|TRBJ2-5|TRBV5-6
TGTGCCAGCAGCTTGGGGGAGGTCACCTGGGGGGAGACCCAGTACTTC
CASSLGEVTWGETQYF
>.|.|TRBJ1-1|TRBV5-6
TGTGCCAGCAGCTTGCCGGGGGTAACTGAAGCTTTCTTT
CASSLPGVTEAFF
>.|.|TRBJ2-2|TRBV6-5
TGTGCCAGCAGTTTCTTACCACTCGGGGCCGGGGAGCTGTTTTTT
CASSFLPLGAGELFF
>TRBD1|.|TRBJ1-4|TRBV12-3/TRBV12-4
TGTGCCAGCAGACCAGGGACAGTGGAAAAACTGTTTTTT
CASRPGTVEKLFF
>.|.|TRBJ1-1|TRBV7-2
TGTGCCAGCAGCTTAGTGCCGGGAGTGAACACTGAAGCTTTCTTT
CASSLVPGVNTEAFF
>.|.|TRBJ1-1|TRBV6-5
TGTGCCAGCAGCCCAAACCACAGGGTGTTGTTGGCTTTCTTT
CASSPNHRVLLAFF
>.|once|TRBJ2-4|TRBV2
TGTGCCAGCAGTTCTCCCAGGGGTATAGCCAAAAACATTCAGTACTTC
CASSSPRGIAKNIQYF
>TRBD2|.|TRBJ2-3|TRBV24-1
TGTGCCACCAGTGATTCTGCGGGAGCCACAGATACGCAGTATTTT
CATSDSAGATDTQYF
>TRBD2|.|TRBJ2-1|TRBV27
TGTGCCAGCAGTCAAAGGGTACTAGCGGGAGTAATTGAGCAGTTCTTC
CASSQRVLAGVIEQFF
>TRBD1|.|TRBJ1-6|TRBV6-2/TRBV6-3
TGTGCCAGCAGCCGGGGACAGGGAATTAATTCACCCCTCCACTTT
CASSRGQGINSPLHF
>.|.|TRBJ1-5|TRBV19
TGTGCCAGTAGTATAGAGGCCAGGGAATATGAGCCCCAGCATTTT
CASSIEAREYEPQHF
>TRBD2|.|TRBJ2-5|TRBV19
TGTGCCAGTAGTGTCAGCGGGGGGGCCACAGAGACCCAGTACTTC
CASSVSGGATETQYF
>TRBD2|.|TRBJ2-1|TRBV6-5
TGTGCCAGCACGGGGGGGCGTTTTGTCTACAATGAGCAGTTCTTC
CASTGGRFVYNEQFF
>TRBD1|.|TRBJ2-2|TRBV27
TGTGCCAGCAGTTTTTTATACAGGGGCACCGGGGAGCTGTTTTTT
CASSFLYRGTGELFF
>.|once|TRBJ2-1|TRBV5-1
TGCGCCAGCAGCTGGGGGGCCTACAATGAGCAGTTCTTC
CASSWGAYNEQFF
>TRBD1|.|TRBJ2-7|TRBV30
TGTGCCCGCCCCGGGACAGGGGTGTCCTACGAGCAGTACTTC
CARPGTGVSYEQYF
>.|.|TRBJ2-7|TRBV7-9
TGTGCCAGCAGCTTGGAACCGGCCTCGGGGGAGCAGTACTTC
CASSLEPASGEQYF
>.|.|TRBJ2-5|TRBV19
TGTGCCAGTAGTATCGGGGGAGACCAAGAGACCCAGTACTTC
CASSIGGDQETQYF
>TRBD2|.|TRBJ2-7|TRBV5-6
TGTGCCAGCAGCTTGGGGACTAGCGGGGACCTCTACGAGCAGTACTTC
CASSLGTSGDLYEQYF
>TRBD1|.|TRBJ2-2|TRBV19
TGTGCCAGTAGTATGGTTAGGGGACAGGGATTCCCCGGGGAGCTGTTTTTT
CASSMVRGQGFPGELFF
>TRBD1|few|TRBJ1-6|TRBV6-5
TGTGCCAGCAGACAGGGGTTCCCCTATAATTCACCCCTCCACTTT
CASRQGFPYNSPLHF
>TRBD1|.|TRBJ1-2|TRBV7-8
TGTGCCAGCAGCGCGACAGGGGGCGCGGGGAACTATGGCTACACCTTC
CASSATGGAGNYGYTF
>TRBD2|.|TRBJ2-5|TRBV28
TGTGCCAGCAGTTTTTGGCTAGCGGGAGTTGATAGAGAGACCCAGTACTTC
CASSFWLAGVDRETQYF
>TRBD1|.|TRBJ1-5|TRBV3-1/TRBV3-2
TGTGCCAGCAGCCAAGGGTGGGACAGGGGGAAGGTGAGCAATCAGCCCCAGCATTTT
CASSQGWDRGKVSNQPQHF